These 20 T cell receptor beta chains originate from one sample sequenced in a study of blood T cell repertoires in COVID-19. Using immunoSEQ multiplex PCR, the repertoire was profiled, and TCRdb retains in-frame clones only, with some absent. Altogether 35,000 to 45,000 clones are present, around nine tenths being singletons, with the ten largest covering roughly 32%. Sequencing was done on a sample of peripheral blood. All receptors derive from a man between 65 and 79 years old with active COVID-19.

This chain connects TRBV28 to TRBJ2-5, with D possibly TRBD1 on 6 matching bases. Looked up from germline, CDR1 is MDHEN and CDR2 is SYDVKM. CDR3 length: 15 residues. V was clipped by 5 bases and J by 2 bases, with 15 bases between them. The CDR3 nucleotides read TGTGCCAGCAGTCAAGGGGGAGCAGGTCAAGAGACCCAGTACTTC. As protein: CASSQGGAGQETQYF. Looking up the rest from reference TRBV28 and TRBJ2-5 gives the full variable domain: DVKVTQSSRYLVKRTGEKVFLECVQDMDHENMFWYRQDPGLGLRLIYFSYDVKMKEKGDIPEGYSVSREKKERFSLILESASTNQTSMYLCASSQGGAGQETQYFGPGTRLLVL.

Only a few counts were recorded for this clone. The rearrangement links TRBV7-2 to TRBJ2-7, with TRBD1 matching 10 bases. Per germline, CDR1 SGHTA and CDR2 FQGNSA. With V trimmed by 8 bases and J by 5 bases, 9 bases remained unmatched. CDR3 size: 14 residues. The CDR3 nucleotides read TGTGCCAGCGTTCCGGGACAGGGGTTCAACGAGCAGTACTTC. Amino acid sequence: CASVPGQGFNEQYF.

V and J are TRBV27 and TRBJ1-5, with D possibly TRBD1 on 5 matching bases. CDR3 length: 16 residues. Germline V gene lookup returns CDR1 MNHEY and CDR2 SMNVEV (reference sequence). Between the trimmed V and J ends, which lost 5 bases and 1 base, there was a span of 15 bases. The CDR3 DNA reads as TGTGCCAGCAGTCACGACCCGGGGGGGAGCAATCAGCCCCAGCATTTT. It translates to CASSHDPGGSNQPQHF.

For the CDR3, the DNA is TGTGCCAGCCAAATCGGGGGGTTCGGAAACACCATATATTTT. It codes for CASQIGGFGNTIYF. The chain links TRBV28 to TRBJ1-3; the D gene is possibly TRBD1 (5 bases). The CDR3 covers 14 residues. Between the trimmed V and J ends, which lost 8 bases and 4 bases, there was a span of 15 bases. Germline V gene data show CDR1 as MDHEN and CDR2 as SYDVKM.

The chain combines TRBV28 with TRBJ1-2, with 7 bases identical to TRBD1. The CDR3 totals 13 residues. The germline gives CDR1 MDHEN, CDR2 SYDVKM. The V segment lost 6 bases and the J segment 6 bases; nucleotides outside the gene matches: 7. The CDR3 nucleotides read TGTGCCAGCAGCCTAGACAGGGTCCATGGCTACACCTTC. Protein product: CASSLDRVHGYTF.

V is TRBV19 and J is TRBJ2-7, with D perhaps matching TRBD1 (6 bases). The CDR3 extends over 13 amino acids. The germline V and J ends were trimmed by 5 bases and 3 bases, with 11 bases remaining between them. Germline CDR1 and CDR2: LNHDA and SQIVND (reference sequence). The CDR3 protein is CASSSGHNYEQYF. For the CDR3, the DNA is TGTGCCAGTAGTTCGGGACATAACTACGAGCAGTACTTC. Variable domain in full (rest from reference TRBV19 and TRBJ2-7): DGGITQSPKYLFRKEGQNVTLSCEQNLNHDAMYWYRQDPGQGLRLIYYSQIVNDFQKGDIAEGYSVSREKKESFPLTVTSAQKNPTAFYLCASSSGHNYEQYFGPGTRLTVT.

The chain combines TRBV9 with TRBJ2-7; TRBD1 is a possible D gene (6 bases). Germline V CDR1 and CDR2: SGDLS, YYNGEE. V lost 0 bases and J lost 0, with 16 bases in between. There are 17 residues in the CDR3. CDR3 sequence: CASSVGYGTYNSYEQYF. The DNA for the CDR3 is TGTGCCAGCAGCGTAGGGTACGGGACATATAACTCCTACGAGCAGTACTTC.

This chain links TRBV7-6 with TRBJ2-1; D is ambiguous. Germline CDR1 reads SGHVS; CDR2 reads FNYEAQ. The CDR3 is 16 residues long. The V end lost 1 base, the J end lost 3 bases, and 13 bases lay between the germline ends. Written as DNA, the CDR3 is TGTGCCAGCAGCTTAGGGCCCTCAATCCTCTACAATGAGCAGTTCTTC. It is translated as CASSLGPSILYNEQFF.

The chain recombines TRBV5-1 with TRBJ1-4; 7 bases fit TRBD1. The V gene's germline CDR1 is SGHRS and CDR2 YFSETQ. V gave up 2 bases and J gave up 0 bases; unmatched junction bases: 4. This CDR3 region has 16 residues. The CDR3 DNA reads TGCGCCAGCAGCTTTACAGGGGCCGCAACTAATGAAAAACTGTTTTTT. Its protein is CASSFTGAATNEKLFF.

This chain joins TRBV7-2 and TRBJ2-7, with 9 bases matching TRBD2. Losses at the gene ends were 5 bases for V and 7 bases for J; bases not matched to a gene: 9. Germline lookup yields CDR1 SGHTA and CDR2 FQGNSA. The CDR3 is 14 amino acids. CDR3 coding DNA: TGTGCCAGCAGCCCTAGCGGGGTCCCTTGGGAGCAGTACTTC. It is translated as CASSPSGVPWEQYF.

This clone was observed a few times. The J gene is TRBJ1-1, the V gene TRBV5-1; the match to TRBD1 covers 12 bases. There are 17 residues in the CDR3. V trimming: 1 base; J trimming: 6 bases; junction bases outside the gene matches: 10. From germline, CDR1 is SGHRS and CDR2 YFSETQ. CDR3 DNA: TGCGCCAGCAGCTTGATTCCAGGGACAGGGGGCATCCCTGAAGCTTTCTTT. Its translation: CASSLIPGTGGIPEAFF. Together with reference TRBV5-1 and TRBJ1-1, the CDR3 gives the full variable domain: KAGVTQTPRYLIKTRGQQVTLSCSPISGHRSVSWYQQTPGQGLQFLFEYFSETQRNKGNFPGRFSGRQFSNSRSEMNVSTLELGDSALYLCASSLIPGTGGIPEAFFGQGTRLTVV.

V is TRBV28 and J is TRBJ2-7; D is possibly TRBD2 (5 bases). CDR1 is MDHEN and CDR2 is SYDVKM in the germline V gene. The CDR3 has 13 amino acids. The germline V and J ends were trimmed by 5 bases and 5 bases, with 13 bases remaining between them. This CDR3 reads CASSPARAHEQYF. In DNA, the CDR3 is TGTGCCAGCAGTCCCGCGAGGGCCCACGAGCAGTACTTC.

The V gene is TRBV19, the J gene TRBJ1-5; D is perhaps TRBD1 (6 bases). V was clipped by 5 bases and J by 4 bases, with 15 bases between them. CDR1 and CDR2 (germline): LNHDA, SQIVND (reference sequence). CDR3 length: 15 amino acids. CDR3 nucleotide sequence: TGTGCCAGTAGTCGCCGGCAGGGGAATAATCAGCCCCAGCATTTT. This gives the protein CASSRRQGNNQPQHF.

Note on this clone: Different DNA sequences within this sample yield the same CDR3. This chain connects TRBV7-2 to TRBJ1-1; a weak D match, TRBD1 (5 bases). CDR1 is SGHTA, CDR2 FQGNSA, per germline. Deletions cut 3 bases from V and 4 bases from J, with 9 bases between. The length of the CDR3 is 13 residues. CDR3 in amino acids: CASSLGGGTEAFF. The CDR3 nucleotides are TGTGCCAGCAGCTTGGGGGGGGGCACTGAAGCTTTCTTT.

This sequence joins TRBV6-2 or TRBV6-3 and TRBJ1-5, with TRBD1 as a possible D gene (6 bases). Looked up from germline, CDR1 is MNHEY and CDR2 is SVGEGT. V was cut by 6 bases and J by 4 bases, with 16 bases left in between. The CDR3 loop spans 15 amino acids. The CDR3 loop reads CASSPRQVRNQPQHF. In DNA form, the CDR3 reads TGTGCCAGCAGCCCAAGACAGGTTCGGAATCAGCCCCAGCATTTT.

V is TRBV28 and J is TRBJ2-2, with 10 bases lining up with TRBD2. This CDR3 has 16 amino acids. J gave up 7 bases and V 7 bases, and 12 bases lay outside the gene matches. The V gene's germline CDR1 is MDHEN and CDR2 SYDVKM. DNA of the CDR3: TGTGCCAGCACAGCCCCGGGACTAGCGAGGAACGGGGAGCTGTTTTTT. As protein: CASTAPGLARNGELFF.

This chain joins TRBV11-3 and TRBJ1-1; no firm D call. The CDR3 has 13 residues. The germline V gene has CDR1 SGHNT and CDR2 YENEEA. Trimming pared 5 bases from V and 1 base from J, leaving 8 bases between. The CDR3 nucleotides are TGTGCCAGCAGCCTCGGGGAGAACACTGAAGCTTTCTTT. It codes for CASSLGENTEAFF.

This clone was counted once. The V call is TRBV7-8, the J call TRBJ2-3, with TRBD2 matching 8 bases. Germline assignment: CDR1 SGHVS and CDR2 FQNEAQ. This CDR3 is 17 amino acids long. J lost 3 bases, V lost 3 bases, and 11 bases had no gene match. Here the CDR3 DNA reads TGTGCCAGCAGCTTTGGAGCGGGGGCATGGTCTACAGATACGCAGTATTTT. Protein sequence: CASSFGAGAWSTDTQYF.

The chain links TRBV2 to TRBJ2-7, with TRBD1 identical over 7 bases. The germline V gene has CDR1 SNHLY and CDR2 FYNNEI. The trim removed 6 bases at V and 0 bases at J, leaving 5 bases unmatched. The CDR3 spans 14 residues. The chain's CDR3 is CASRVQGSSYEQYF. The DNA of the CDR3 is TGTGCCAGCAGGGTACAGGGGAGCTCCTACGAGCAGTACTTC.

V is TRBV27 and J is TRBJ2-7; the D is unclear. CDR3 length: 13 amino acids. Germline lookup yields CDR1 MNHEY and CDR2 SMNVEV (reference sequence). With 2 bases removed from V and 6 bases from J, the gap between germline ends came to 11 bases. The CDR3 loop reads CASSLVLGIEQYF. CDR3 coding DNA: TGTGCCAGCAGTTTAGTCCTAGGAATCGAGCAGTACTTC.